This T cell receptor (beta chain) was sequenced during a study of tumor-infiltrating lymphocytes in primary liver carcinoma. Study context: The patients, men and women alike, were aged 30 to 69 years.

Details on this clonotype: Its antigen is unknown. A read error may explain this, as a much larger clone is one base away.

Reverse transcription of around 500 ng total RNA with a constant-region primer produced TCR beta cDNA. Libraries for TCR beta were built through three nested multiplex PCR rounds, which together made up a slightly modified ARM-PCR procedure. With TRBV1-TRBV30 forward primers and a C-beta reverse primer, the first two PCR rounds were run for 9 to 10 cycles each. TCRdb redid the calling of the multiplex PCR reads with MiXCR, one entry per CDR3 protein. The sample has 190,000 or so distinct CDR3 sequences; approximately 65% are singletons. Overall study findings and caveats: Blood fell significantly below tumors in its top-250-clone fraction (p = 0.039). Tumor-adjacent and tumor-blood pairs showed less overlap than tumor region pairs.

They got blood RNA out of unsorted whole blood and also pulled out germline DNA. Patients carried chronic HBV infection without prior treatment. This CDR3 has 12 amino acids. V gave up 4 bases and J gave up 8 bases, with 9 bases separating them. The receptor comes from a woman aged 60 to 75 with primary liver carcinoma and hepatitis B virus infection. The gene calls are TRBV12-3 or TRBV12-4 and TRBJ1-3, with no clear D. Sequenced input: peripheral blood. The CDR3 DNA follows: TGTGCCAGCAGTTACGCAGGAGACACCATATATTTT. This translates into CASSYAGDTIYF.